These 11 T cell receptor beta chains originate from one sample sequenced in a study of blood T cells in healthy people across ages (dated by TCRdb to about 2015). Receptor amplification or capture employed 5' RACE. Data came from an Illumina HiSeq 2500. A second PCR of about 7 to 12 cycles was run with a J-beta primer mix and a sample-barcoded 5' primer. TCRdb itself trimmed the public reads at Q25 with fastp, ran MiXCR and retained productive beta chains. Each entry merges the rows of one CDR3 protein and shows their most common DNA and genes. The sample includes 980,000 or so distinct CDR3 sequences, with around 48% observed a single time. Clones ranked in the top ten supply 13% of the sample. Source material: blood. The receptor set was obtained from a man aged 30 to 39 in good health.

The chain uses TRBV4-1 and TRBJ1-5; D perhaps matches TRBD1 (5 bases). There are 14 residues in the CDR3. CDR1 and CDR2 (germline): MGHRA, YSYEKL. Trimming took off 6 bases at V and 5 bases at J, with 14 bases between the two ends. This chain's CDR3 is CASSRDSGDQPQHF. The DNA of the CDR3 is TGCGCCAGCAGTCGAGACAGTGGAGATCAGCCCCAGCATTTT.

A few counts support this clonotype. The chain employs TRBV5-8 and TRBJ1-1; D gene uncertain. V gave up 4 bases and J gave up 2 bases, with 12 bases separating them. The germline CDR1 and CDR2 sequences are SGHTS and YDEGEE. CDR3 length: 14 amino acids. CDR3 sequence: CASSQMDGNTEAFF. The DNA of the CDR3 is TGTGCCAGCAGCCAAATGGATGGCAACACTGAAGCTTTCTTT.

The rearrangement joins TRBV19 to TRBJ1-1; the D gene is possibly TRBD1 (5 bases). Trimming left V 11 bases short and J 3 bases short, with 16 bases between. Germline CDR1 and CDR2: LNHDA and SQIVND (reference sequence). This CDR3 is 13 amino acids long. This CDR3 is CAAKSSGHTEAFF. In DNA form, the CDR3 reads TGTGCCGCCAAGTCTTCGGGACACACTGAAGCTTTCTTT.

The gene calls are TRBV3-1 and TRBJ2-1; D is perhaps TRBD1 or TRBD2 (5 bases each). V was clipped by 1 base and J by 4 bases, with 14 bases between them. Germline values: CDR1 LGHDT, CDR2 YNNKEL (reference sequence). The CDR3 is made up of 16 amino acids. CDR3 loop: CASSQGRDLFYNEQFF. CDR3 DNA: TGTGCCAGCAGCCAAGGCCGGGACCTCTTTTACAATGAGCAGTTCTTC.

This rearrangement joins TRBV7-2 to TRBJ2-7; weak D call: TRBD1 (6 bases). Germline V gene lookup returns CDR1 SGHTA and CDR2 FQGNSA. V was shortened by 7 bases and J by 2 bases, with 24 bases between the two germline ends. CDR3 length: 17 residues. CDR3 in amino acids: CASTEPEPRQVTYEQYF. The DNA of the CDR3 is TGTGCCAGCACCGAACCCGAACCGAGACAGGTTACCTACGAGCAGTACTTC.

This clonotype was seen a few times. The chain uses TRBV20-1 and TRBJ2-5; D perhaps matches TRBD1 (5 bases). The V end lost 3 bases, the J end lost 1 base, and 12 bases lay between the germline ends. The CDR3 length is 14 residues. In germline, CDR1 is DFQATT, CDR2 SNEGSKA (reference sequence). The CDR3 nucleotides are TGCAGTGCTAGGGGGCGGCTCCTCCAAGAGACCCAGTACTTC. It translates to CSARGRLLQETQYF.

This clonotype was found a few times. The chain links TRBV25-1 to TRBJ2-1; TRBD2 agrees at 11 bases. This CDR3 region has 17 residues. Germline V gives CDR1 MGHDK, CDR2 SYGVNS. Trimming removed 4 bases from V and 0 bases from J; junction bases left unmatched: 5. The CDR3 spells CASSGGLAEISYNEQFF. CDR3 DNA: TGTGCCAGCAGTGGGGGACTAGCGGAAATCTCCTACAATGAGCAGTTCTTC.

This chain joins TRBV27 and TRBJ2-1, with 10 bases that match TRBD1. The junction had 12 bases not matched to a gene; V was cut back by 8 bases and J by 8 bases. The CDR3 runs 15 residues. Germline loops: CDR1 MNHEY, CDR2 SMNVEV (reference sequence). CDR3 nucleotides: TGTGCCAGCCGGAAAGGGACAGGGGAGGTGGATGAGCAGTTCTTC. Protein: CASRKGTGEVDEQFF.

The chain is built from TRBV29-1 and TRBJ2-5; tentatively, D is TRBD1 (5 bases). The CDR3 has 14 amino acids. Germline CDR1 reads SQVTM; CDR2 reads ANQGSEA. V was clipped by 2 bases and J by 4 bases, with 14 bases between them. The DNA of the CDR3 is TGCAGCGTTGAAAGGCAGGGTCAGGCAGAGACCCAGTACTTC. This encodes CSVERQGQAETQYF.

The genes are TRBV4-3 and TRBJ2-7; 7 bases are shared with TRBD1. Per germline, CDR1 LGHNA and CDR2 YSLEER. The V segment lost 0 bases and the J segment 4 bases; nucleotides outside the gene matches: 9. The CDR3 is 16 amino acids. CDR3 residues: CASSQDSGQGEYEQYF. CDR3 DNA sequence: TGCGCCAGCAGCCAAGATTCGGGGCAGGGGGAATACGAGCAGTACTTC.

This sequence joins TRBV7-2 and TRBJ2-3, with D unclear. V gave up 2 bases and J gave up 6 bases, with 9 bases separating them. Germline V CDR1 and CDR2: SGHTA, FQGNSA. This CDR3 spans 13 amino acids. The CDR3 coding sequence is TGTGCCAGCAGCTTAATTAGGCGGGATACGCAGTATTTT. This gives the protein CASSLIRRDTQYF.